Presented here are 4 T cell receptor beta chains from one specimen sequenced in a study of PD-1 blockade in classical Hodgkin lymphoma (dated by TCRdb to about 2020). Reading the label with the study, this specimen's time point is: cycle 2 day 1 (C2D1) of nivolumab. Every trial patient had relapsed following autologous stem cell transplantation, and prior brentuximab vedotin exposure was what differed among cohorts A, B and C. The library was produced with the immunoSEQ multiplex PCR assay. TCRdb took over this immuneACCESS table, retaining in-frame rearrangements with V and J assigned. Such tables are incomplete; in checked studies, under half of the missing clones stem from an unresolved V gene, and the remainder is unexplained. In this sample the table shows 20,000 or so clones, around 77% of which occur a single time. Around a sixth of the sample is held by the ten biggest clonotypes. The source was peripheral blood mononuclear cells (PBMCs), collected before the second cycle of nivolumab. Every receptor here comes from a human donor with classical Hodgkin lymphoma.

This chain connects TRBV7-9 to TRBJ2-3, with 8 bases fitting TRBD2. Looked up from germline, CDR1 is SEHNR and CDR2 is FQNEAQ (reference sequence). The V segment lost 0 bases and the J segment 2 bases; nucleotides outside the gene matches: 10. The CDR3 spans 18 residues. CDR3 bases: TGTGCCAGCAGCTTAGCGCTGGGTGCGGGGGGTCTCACAGATACGCAGTATTTT. As protein: CASSLALGAGGLTDTQYF.

This rearrangement joins TRBV5-1 to TRBJ1-2, with D tentatively TRBD1 (6 bases). Germline CDR1 SGHRS, CDR2 YFSETQ. V shed 0 bases and J shed 4 bases, with 16 bases lying between them. The CDR3 loop spans 16 amino acids. CDR3 amino acids: CASSLGSRGGIYGYTF. The CDR3 DNA sequence: TGCGCCAGCAGCTTGGGGTCGAGGGGGGGAATCTATGGCTACACCTTC.

V usage is TRBV6-5 and J usage is TRBJ2-2, with 10 bases fitting TRBD1. CDR1 is MNHEY and CDR2 is SVGAGI in the germline V gene. The CDR3 has 14 amino acids. V lost 5 bases and J lost 6; bases outside the gene matches: 3. The CDR3 loop reads CASSDGQGAGELFF. In nucleotides, the CDR3 is TGTGCCAGCAGTGACGGACAGGGGGCCGGGGAGCTGTTTTTT.

The chain recombines TRBV5-1 with TRBJ2-3; no clear D gene. Germline V CDR1 and CDR2: SGHRS, YFSETQ. V lost 0 bases and J lost 7, with 9 bases in between. This CDR3 has 13 amino acids. CDR3 loop: CASSLERDNTQYF. The CDR3 coding sequence is TGCGCCAGCAGCTTGGAAAGGGATAATACGCAGTATTTT.